The rows below give T cell receptor beta chains drawn from one sample of a study of blood T cell repertoires in COVID-19. The data were produced by immunoSEQ multiplex PCR, yet TCRdb's version contains in-frame clones alone and is incomplete. There are some 230,000 clones in the sample; around 82% occur only once, and approximately 2.9% lies in the top ten. Sequenced input: peripheral blood. Receptors were obtained from a woman between 25 and 40 years old who had recovered from COVID-19. The CDR3 runs from the conserved cysteine through the conserved F or W. A D gene is named only where the DNA matches it firmly. Clone size is shown for a subset of rows, as once, few, many or a class of expanded clone.

V,D,J,size,DNA,CDR3
TRBV19,.,TRBJ1-2,.,TGTGCCAGTAGTTCGGGCAGGGATTCTAACGGCTACACCTTC,CASSSGRDSNGYTF
TRBV7-9,.,TRBJ2-7,.,TGTGCCAGCAGCTCAGGGGCGAGCTCCTACGAGCAGTACTTC,CASSSGASSYEQYF
TRBV5-1,TRBD1,TRBJ2-1,.,TGCGCCAGCAGTGAGGGACAGGGTAGTTTTTTAGTGAATGAGCAGTTCTTC,CASSEGQGSFLVNEQFF
TRBV19,.,TRBJ2-3,.,TGTGCCAGTAGTATGGAGGACTTCACAGATACGCAGTATTTT,CASSMEDFTDTQYF
TRBV6-5,.,TRBJ2-7,.,TGTGCCAGCAGATACACTCAGGTATCCGAGCAGTACTTC,CASRYTQVSEQYF
TRBV19,.,TRBJ2-3,.,TGTGCCAGTAGTATAAGAACCGGGACTAGCACAGATACGCAGTATTTT,CASSIRTGTSTDTQYF
TRBV3-1/TRBV3-2,.,TRBJ1-1,.,TGTGCCAGCAGCCACCCGGGGTGGAACACTGAAGCTTTCTTT,CASSHPGWNTEAFF
TRBV4-1,TRBD2,TRBJ2-1,.,TGCGCCAGCAGCCGAGGACTAGCGGGAGACAATGAGCAGTTCTTC,CASSRGLAGDNEQFF
TRBV7-9,TRBD1,TRBJ1-1,few,TGTGCCAGCAGCTCCTCACCGGGACAGCACACTGAAGCTTTCTTT,CASSSSPGQHTEAFF
TRBV27,TRBD1,TRBJ1-1,.,TGTGCCAGCAGTTGGGACAGATCAAGGGACGCTTTCTTT,CASSWDRSRDAFF
TRBV6-5,TRBD2,TRBJ2-7,.,TGTGCCAGCAGTTACTCGGGACTAGCGGAGTCCTACGAGCAGTACTTC,CASSYSGLAESYEQYF
TRBV10-1,.,TRBJ1-1,.,TGCGCCAGCAGTGGAGGCTCGGAGGGCACTGAAGCTTTCTTT,CASSGGSEGTEAFF
TRBV5-6,TRBD2,TRBJ2-7,.,TGTGCCAGCAGCTTGGAACGGCGGGAGTATGGCGAGCAGTACTTC,CASSLERREYGEQYF
TRBV10-3,TRBD1,TRBJ2-6,.,TGTGCCATCACCCCAGGGGGCCCTGGGGCCAACGTCCTGACTTTC,CAITPGGPGANVLTF
TRBV6-5,TRBD1,TRBJ2-7,.,TGTGCCAGCAGGGGACAGGGAGGCTACGAGCAGTACTTC,CASRGQGGYEQYF
TRBV4-2,.,TRBJ2-3,.,TGTGCCAGCAGCCAAGATATTCCGGGACAAAGCACAGATACGCAGTATTTT,CASSQDIPGQSTDTQYF
TRBV30,.,TRBJ2-1,.,TGTGCCTGGAGTGATCAATTTGAGCAGTTCTTC,CAWSDQFEQFF
TRBV9,TRBD2,TRBJ2-1,.,TGTGCCAGCAGCGTAGATGGTGGGGGAGGGAATGAGCAGTTCTTC,CASSVDGGGGNEQFF
TRBV30,TRBD2,TRBJ2-7,.,TGTGCCTGGGCCCCTAGCGGACTCTACGAGCAGTACTTC,CAWAPSGLYEQYF
TRBV4-1,TRBD2,TRBJ2-5,.,TGCGCCAGCAGCTCATCCCGGGAGGAGGGGGAGACCCAGTACTTC,CASSSSREEGETQYF
TRBV19,.,TRBJ1-4,.,TGTGCCAGTACCGAAAGCCCCGCAACTAATGAAAAACTGTTTTTT,CASTESPATNEKLFF
TRBV4-2,.,TRBJ2-3,once,TGTGCCAGCAGCCATCCCGGGACAACCTCCACAGATACGCAGTATTTT,CASSHPGTTSTDTQYF
TRBV4-2,.,TRBJ1-5,.,TGTGCCAGCAGCCGGAACAGTTATAGCAATCAGCCCCAGCATTTT,CASSRNSYSNQPQHF
TRBV10-3,TRBD2,TRBJ2-7,.,TGTGCCATCAGGGAACTAGCGGGTGTGGACGAGCAGTACTTC,CAIRELAGVDEQYF
TRBV10-3,TRBD1,TRBJ2-7,.,TGTGCCATCAGTGAGGACAGGGGTCGTTCCTACGAGCAGTACTTC,CAISEDRGRSYEQYF
TRBV5-1,TRBD1,TRBJ2-7,.,TGCGCCAGCAGACCCGGGACAGGGTATTCCGAGCAGTACTTC,CASRPGTGYSEQYF
TRBV25-1,.,TRBJ2-7,.,TGTGCCAGCACCGGTGGGGGGGGGCCCTACGAGCAGTACTTC,CASTGGGGPYEQYF
TRBV19,.,TRBJ1-5,.,TGTGCCAGTAGCCATAAGGGGATCCATCAGCCCCAGCATTTT,CASSHKGIHQPQHF
TRBV3-1/TRBV3-2,TRBD1,TRBJ1-4,.,TGTGCCAGCAGCCAAGGGACAGGGACCGAGGTGGAAAAACTGTTTTTT,CASSQGTGTEVEKLFF
TRBV10-3,.,TRBJ1-4,.,TGTGCCATCAGCCCCGGACAGAATGAAAAACTGTTTTTT,CAISPGQNEKLFF
TRBV30,TRBD1,TRBJ2-7,.,TGTGCCTGGAGCCTCCGGGACAGGTCGCACGAGCAGTACTTC,CAWSLRDRSHEQYF
TRBV7-8,TRBD1,TRBJ1-1,.,TGTGCCAGCAGCACGGACAGGATGAACACTGAAGCTTTCTTT,CASSTDRMNTEAFF
TRBV27,.,TRBJ1-2,.,TGTGCCAGCAGTTTAGCAACTTTAGGCGGGGGGCATGAAGACTATGGCTACACCTTC,CASSLATLGGGHEDYGYTF
TRBV19,TRBD2,TRBJ2-2,once,TGTGCCAGTAGTATACTAGCGGGGTCGAACACCGGGGAGCTGTTTTTT,CASSILAGSNTGELFF
TRBV10-3,.,TRBJ2-3,.,TGTGCCATCAGTGAGGCCTACACAGATACGCAGTATTTT,CAISEAYTDTQYF
TRBV6-2/TRBV6-3,.,TRBJ2-6,.,TGTGCCAGCAGTTACTCTGGGGCCAATGTCCTGACTTTC,CASSYSGANVLTF
TRBV7-2,.,TRBJ1-1,.,TGTGCCAGCAGCTTACGGGACTCCTATTACCCGGTCACTGAAGCTTTCTTT,CASSLRDSYYPVTEAFF
TRBV20-1,.,TRBJ1-2,.,TGCAGTGCTGGGGGCGTCGGCTACACCTTC,CSAGGVGYTF
TRBV6-5,.,TRBJ1-4,.,TGTGCCAGCAGTTACGGGGGCGGTTCTAATGAAAAACTGTTTTTT,CASSYGGGSNEKLFF
TRBV12-3/TRBV12-4,.,TRBJ2-2,once,TGTGCCACAGGGAAAGAGAACACCGGGGAGCTGTTTTTT,CATGKENTGELFF
TRBV6-1,.,TRBJ1-2,.,TGTGCCAGCAGTGATCGACTAGGGTCCGACTATGGCTACACCTTC,CASSDRLGSDYGYTF
TRBV27,.,TRBJ2-5,.,TGTGCCAGCAGTTCCAATCACATCGTTCAAGAGACCCAGTACTTC,CASSSNHIVQETQYF
TRBV5-5,TRBD1,TRBJ1-3,.,TGTGCCAGCAGCTCTCCGGGACAGGGGAACACCATATATTTT,CASSSPGQGNTIYF